One sample yielded the 9 T cell receptor beta chains listed below, sequenced in a study of T-cell memory formation after mild COVID-19. TCRdb re-derived calls from the 5' RACE reads in MiXCR, one entry per CDR3 protein. This repertoire shows nearly 110,000 distinct CDR3 sequences, about a sixth found once; its top ten account for more than 25%. Sample: PBMCs or a T cell subset sorted from them (not recorded which). The receptor set was obtained from an adult woman who had mild COVID-19 (a few samples of this study predate the infection). Cell type and time point are not known.

As for this clonotype: Lacking the conserved final phenylalanine or tryptophan, this CDR3 likely reflects a read error. No DNA is shown, since the ends of the CDR3 on it are uncertain; the CDR3 is the one TCRdb lists. The chain combines TRBV10-3 with TRBJ2-7; the DNA was not used to check the table's D call, TRBD1. The CDR3 numbers 13 amino acids, ends counted. Germline V gene data show CDR1 as ENHRY and CDR2 as SYGVKD. The CDR3 is CAITDPLDREIYY.

The chain couples TRBV6-5 to TRBJ2-7; TRBD2 aligns across 7 bases. Germline V gene data show CDR1 as MNHEY and CDR2 as SVGAGI. V gave up 2 bases and J gave up 2 bases; unmatched junction bases: 3. CDR3 length: 14 residues. CDR3: CASSYERGTYEQYF. The CDR3 region has the DNA TGTGCCAGCAGTTACGAGCGGGGTACCTACGAGCAGTACTTC.

The sample holds many counts of this clonotype. The V gene is TRBV18, the J gene TRBJ2-5, with TRBD1 as a possible D gene (5 bases). The germline V and J ends were trimmed by 0 bases and 5 bases, with 16 bases remaining between them. The CDR3 sequence is 16 residues long. CDR1 is KGHSH, CDR2 LQKENI, per germline. Here the CDR3 DNA reads TGTGCCAGCTCACCACCGATCGGTCAGGGTGGGGAGACCCAGTACTTC. It codes for CASSPPIGQGGETQYF.

The chain couples TRBV24-1 to TRBJ2-1; TRBD1 or TRBD2 may be the D gene (5 bases each). V lost 2 bases and J lost 5, with 15 bases in between. The V gene's germline CDR1 is KGHDR and CDR2 SFDVKD. The CDR3 is 16 amino acids. CDR3 sequence reads: CATSDSPGAYNNEQFF. CDR3 DNA: TGTGCCACCAGTGATTCTCCCGGGGCTTATAACAATGAGCAGTTCTTC.

CDR3 nucleotides: TGTGCCAGCAGCCGTGGTGGGACTATACACAATGAGCAGTTCTTC. This encodes CASSRGGTIHNEQFF. The V call is TRBV5-6, the J call TRBJ2-1; TRBD2 matches at 7 bases. Germline CDR1 reads SGHDT; CDR2 reads YYEEEE. This CDR3 region has 15 residues. V lost 4 bases to trimming and J lost 5 bases; unmatched junction nucleotides: 9.

The chain has TRBV7-9 and TRBJ2-3, with 7 nucleotides matching TRBD2. Germline CDR1 is SEHNR and CDR2 is FQNEAQ (reference sequence). With V trimmed by 3 bases and J by 4 bases, 10 bases remained unmatched. The CDR3 extends over 16 amino acids. This CDR3 reads CASSFGLAVGSDTQYF. Here the CDR3 DNA reads TGTGCCAGCAGCTTTGGCCTAGCGGTCGGGTCAGATACGCAGTATTTT.

Only a few counts were recorded for this clonotype. The chain carries TRBV6-4 and TRBJ2-1; 9 nucleotides line up with TRBD2. Trimming cost V 0 bases and J 7 bases; bases outside gene matches: 7. The CDR3 loop spans 16 amino acids. In germline, CDR1 is MRHNA, CDR2 SNTAGT. The CDR3 reads CASSDSGGGALNEQFF. The CDR3 nucleotides are TGTGCCAGCAGTGACTCTGGCGGGGGGGCCTTGAATGAGCAGTTCTTC.

The J gene is TRBJ1-1, the V gene TRBV7-3, with D hard to call. The CDR3 has 13 amino acids. CDR1 SGHTA and CDR2 FQGTGA come from the germline V gene. Deletions cut 2 bases from V and 1 base from J, with 5 bases between. The CDR3 loop is CASSLDPNTEAFF. CDR3 DNA sequence: TGTGCCAGCAGCTTAGACCCGAACACTGAAGCTTTCTTT.

This clonotype was counted a few times. The gene calls are TRBV5-5 and TRBJ1-1; D is unresolved. Germline CDR1 and CDR2: SGHKS and YYEKEE (reference sequence). V lost 2 bases and J 1 base, leaving 9 bases between the germline ends. The CDR3 length is 14 residues. The CDR3 loop is CASSLSDANTEAFF. The CDR3 DNA sequence: TGTGCCAGCAGCTTAAGCGACGCGAACACTGAAGCTTTCTTT.